The subject of this entry is one TCR beta chain. The sample is drawn from a study of blood T cell repertoires in COVID-19. Study as a whole: T cells, B-cell-depleted T cells, or PBMCs provided the cDNA or gDNA that served as material.

J was trimmed by 5 bases and V by 4 bases; bases with no gene match: 8. The CDR3 extends over 15 amino acids. CDR1 and CDR2 (germline): SGDLS, YYNGEE. Seattle researchers signed up patients amid active infection and tracked them longitudinally. TCRdb keeps only in-frame clones here, not all; method: immunoSEQ multiplex PCR. The table lists around 200,000 clones, nearly 85% of them singletons. The TCR sequence derives from a woman in her 30s with COVID-19, enrolled during active disease. J is TRBJ2-5 and V is TRBV9, with 10 bases matching TRBD2. Sequences were obtained from peripheral blood. This chain's CDR3 is CASSRPSGSSETQYF. The CDR3 DNA sequence: TGTGCCAGCAGCAGACCTAGCGGGAGTAGCGAGACCCAGTACTTC.